This T cell receptor beta chain was identified during a study of PD-1 blockade in classical Hodgkin lymphoma. General study findings and limits: Healthy donors were reported to have higher baseline TCR diversity than newly diagnosed patients. Baseline diversity in complete responders resembled that of newly diagnosed patients. Individuals initiating nivolumab under 1 year after ASCT were excluded. By cycle point C4D1, TCR diversity had risen significantly in CD4+ cells (but not CD8+ cells).

TCRdb's copy holds only in-frame clones and misses some; the assay was immunoSEQ multiplex PCR. The data contain roughly 50,000 clones, approximately 86% of them seen just once; the ten biggest clones take up approximately 7%. Time point meaning: cycle 4 day 1 (C4D1), after 6 weeks of nivolumab. Brentuximab vedotin exposure varied among the patients, all of whom had relapsed after autologous stem cell transplantation. V lost 4 bases and J lost 0; bases outside the gene matches: 5. The CDR3 length is 16 residues. Looked up from germline, CDR1 is SQVTM and CDR2 is ANQGSEA. This clone was seen only once. No antigen is known for it.

Specimen: peripheral blood mononuclear cells (PBMCs), collected before the fourth cycle of nivolumab. This TCR was recovered from a human donor with classical Hodgkin lymphoma. V and J are TRBV29-1 and TRBJ2-3; 12 bases align to TRBD2. The CDR3 loop is CSVGGTSGHSTDTQYF. In DNA, the CDR3 is TGCAGCGTTGGGGGGACTAGCGGGCACAGCACAGATACGCAGTATTTT.